The 20 T cell receptor beta chains below were found in one sample sequenced in a study of control samples from healthy donors and cancer patients. The data were produced by immunoSEQ multiplex PCR, yet TCRdb's version contains in-frame clones alone and is incomplete. The table records approximately 100,000 clones, under 90% of them present only once. The sample comprised blood. Every receptor here comes from a woman between 35 and 50 years old in good health.

The chain uses TRBV2 and TRBJ1-4; a possible D gene is TRBD1 (6 bases). Trimming cost V 6 bases and J 6 bases, with 17 bases left between them. In germline, CDR1 is SNHLY, CDR2 FYNNEI. This CDR3 has 15 residues. CDR3 residues: CASSSGGRWDEKLFF. The DNA of the CDR3 is TGTGCCAGCAGCTCCGGGGGGCGATGGGATGAAAAACTGTTTTTT.

The V call is TRBV5-1, the J call TRBJ2-2; a possible D gene is TRBD1 (7 bases). This CDR3 region has 16 residues. V dropped 2 bases and J dropped 4 bases, with 15 bases sitting between them. Germline CDR1 is SGHRS and CDR2 is YFSETQ. CDR3: CASSFGGRGATGELFF. The CDR3 nucleotides read TGCGCCAGCAGCTTCGGGGGCAGGGGGGCCACCGGGGAGCTGTTTTTT.

This chain connects TRBV23-1 to TRBJ1-5; D is perhaps TRBD1 (5 bases). TRBV23-1 belongs to the ORF category, with a function that is uncertain. This CDR3 is built from 15 residues. V was clipped by 6 bases and J by 2 bases, with 14 bases between them. In DNA, the CDR3 is TGCGCCAGCAGCCTCATGACACAGGGCAATCAGCCCCAGCATTTT. Its translation is CASSLMTQGNQPQHF.

The DNA for the CDR3 is TGTGCCAGCAGCTTCCCGGGACTGCGAACCGGGGAGCTGTTTTTT. Protein: CASSFPGLRTGELFF. J is TRBJ2-2 and V is TRBV7-8, with D maybe TRBD2 (6 bases). CDR3 length equals 15 residues. Germline V gene data show CDR1 as SGHVS and CDR2 as FQNEAQ. V was trimmed by 3 bases and J by 5 bases, leaving 13 bases between them.

Comments on this clone: At one of its ends the junction is not consistent with the germline gene, which may arise from a read error. The chain is built from TRBV5-6 and TRBJ1-1; no clear D gene. CDR1 SGHDT and CDR2 YYEEEE come from the germline V gene. CDR3 length equals 13 residues. In DNA form, the CDR3 reads TGTGCCAGCAGCTTAAGAATAAACAATGAAGCTTTCTTT. It specifies CASSLRINNEAFF.

The V call is TRBV21-1, the J call TRBJ2-2; no DNA check was done on the table's D call, TRBD1. TRBV21-1 is a known pseudogene. This CDR3 contains 19 residues. The CDR3 sequence: CASSKIDQRTGANTGELFF. The CDR3 DNA follows: TGTGCCAGCAGCAAAATCGACCAACGGACAGGTGCGAACACCGGGGAGCTGTTTTTT.

The chain has TRBV10-3 and TRBJ1-5, with D uncertain. CDR1 is ENHRY and CDR2 is SYGVKD in the germline V gene. The CDR3 contains 13 residues. The V end lost 5 bases, the J end lost 1 base, and 6 bases lay between the germline ends. The CDR3 DNA sequence: TGTGCCATCAGTCTCAGCAGCAATCAGCCCCAGCATTTT. It yields the protein CAISLSSNQPQHF.

This chain uses TRBV19 with TRBJ1-6; D is undetermined. This CDR3 comprises 14 residues. V lost 3 bases to trimming and J lost 8 bases, with 11 bases between them. Germline V lookup: CDR1 LNHDA, CDR2 SQIVND (reference sequence). The DNA for the CDR3 is TGTGCCAGTAGTATCACCGGTGAGGATTCACCCCTCCACTTT. It is translated as CASSITGEDSPLHF.

The table lists this clone with a few counts. The chain carries TRBV12-5 and TRBJ2-7; TRBD1 matches at 10 bases. CDR1 and CDR2 (germline): LGHNT, FRNRAP. There are 14 residues in the CDR3. V shed 1 base and J 4 bases; nucleotides not matched to a gene: 1. This CDR3 reads CASGLAGQGYEQYF. CDR3 sequence (DNA): TGTGCTAGTGGTTTGGCGGGACAGGGGTACGAGCAGTACTTC.

The gene calls are TRBV19 and TRBJ1-5; 10 bases are shared with TRBD1. The CDR3 contains 15 residues. CDR1 is LNHDA and CDR2 is SQIVND in the germline V gene (reference sequence). J gave up 6 bases and V 6 bases, and 8 bases lay outside the gene matches. The CDR3: CASRTTGGAGQPQHF. CDR3 in DNA: TGTGCCAGTAGAACGACAGGGGGCGCTGGTCAGCCCCAGCATTTT.

The V call is TRBV5-1, the J call TRBJ2-5, with 12 bases aligning to TRBD2. The CDR3 spans 16 residues. J lost 3 bases, V lost 5 bases, and 8 bases had no gene match. Germline CDR1 and CDR2: SGHRS and YFSETQ. The CDR3 sequence: CASRQDGLAGKETQYF. CDR3 coding DNA: TGCGCCAGCAGACAGGATGGACTAGCGGGGAAAGAGACCCAGTACTTC.

On this clone itself: The sample holds other DNA sequences that translate to the same CDR3. The chain combines TRBV5-5 with TRBJ1-4; TRBD1 matches at 7 bases. CDR3 length: 15 residues. Per germline, CDR1 SGHKS and CDR2 YYEKEE (reference sequence). J was trimmed by 5 bases and V by 2 bases; bases with no gene match: 6. DNA of the CDR3: TGTGCCAGCAGCTTTTCGGGACAGACAAATGAAAAACTGTTTTTT. Protein product: CASSFSGQTNEKLFF.

This clone was observed a handful of times. The chain couples TRBV4-1 to TRBJ2-2; D may be TRBD1 (5 bases). CDR1 MGHRA and CDR2 YSYEKL come from the germline V gene. Between the trimmed V and J ends, which lost 7 bases and 6 bases, there was a span of 15 bases. This CDR3 region has 14 residues. The CDR3 bases are TGCGCCAGCACAATTGGGGCCGGGCCCGGGGAGCTGTTTTTT. This encodes CASTIGAGPGELFF.

This clone was found once. V gene TRBV5-4 combines with J gene TRBJ1-1; D is perhaps TRBD1 (5 bases). The CDR3 covers 13 residues. V was cut by 4 bases and J by 5 bases, with 12 bases left in between. From germline, CDR1 is SGHNT and CDR2 YYREEE (reference sequence). The CDR3 DNA reads as TGTGCCAGCAGCCGGTGGGGGGGGACTGAAGCTTTCTTT. Translation gives CASSRWGGTEAFF. Using reference TRBV5-4 and TRBJ1-1 for the parts outside the CDR3, the full variable domain is ETGVTQSPTHLIKTRGQQVTLRCSSQSGHNTVSWYQQALGQGPQFIFQYYREEENGRGNFPPRFSGLQFPNYSSELNVNALELDDSALYLCASSRWGGTEAFFGQGTRLTVV.

The chain joins TRBV5-5 to TRBJ1-2, with a weak D call TRBD1 (5 bases). The CDR3 consists of 14 residues. The V end was cut by 6 bases, the J end by 3 bases, with 15 bases between. Germline V gene data show CDR1 as SGHKS and CDR2 as YYEKEE (reference sequence). The CDR3 spells CASNPIGADYGYTF. The DNA for the CDR3 is TGTGCCAGCAACCCTATAGGGGCGGACTATGGCTACACCTTC.

CDR3 DNA sequence: TGCGCCAGCAGTGAGTCTCGTAGATCCAATGAGCAGTTCTTC. This gives the protein CASSESRRSNEQFF. The chain uses TRBV10-1 and TRBJ2-1; no clear D. This CDR3 is built from 14 residues. Germline values: CDR1 WNHNN, CDR2 SYGVQD (reference sequence). V was shortened by 0 bases and J by 6 bases, with 9 bases between the two germline ends.

The J gene is TRBJ1-6, the V gene TRBV5-5, with D maybe TRBD1 (5 bases). The CDR3 covers 15 residues. Trimming left V 4 bases short and J 10 bases short, with 18 bases between. Germline loops: CDR1 SGHKS, CDR2 YYEKEE (reference sequence). The chain's CDR3 is CASSPQGGLGSPLHF. CDR3 bases: TGTGCCAGCAGCCCGCAGGGCGGCCTTGGGTCACCCCTCCACTTT.

This chain links TRBV19 with TRBJ2-4; the D gene is possibly TRBD2 (6 bases). V gave up 7 bases and J gave up 6 bases, with 13 bases separating them. This CDR3 has 13 amino acids. Germline CDR1 and CDR2: LNHDA and SQIVND (reference sequence). In nucleotides, the CDR3 is TGTGCCAGTACCCGGGGGATGGGAAACATTCAGTACTTC. Translating gives CASTRGMGNIQYF.

The V and J genes are TRBV25-1 and TRBJ2-2; perhaps TRBD1 as D (6 bases). The CDR3 is made up of 14 amino acids. The V end lost 7 bases, the J end lost 0 bases, and 9 bases lay between the germline ends. Germline CDR1 MGHDK, CDR2 SYGVNS. The CDR3: CASIGTTNTGELFF. CDR3 bases: TGTGCCAGCATTGGGACAACGAACACCGGGGAGCTGTTTTTT.

Comment on this clone: One junction end does not reproduce the germline sequence, and a read error may be involved. J is TRBJ2-7 and V is TRBV12-5; either TRBD1 or TRBD2 may fit D (5 bases each). CDR3 length: 11 amino acids. CDR1 is LGHNT, CDR2 FRNRAP, per germline. CDR3 protein: CASGLNRDRNF. CDR3 bases: TGTGCTAGTGGTTTGAACCGGGACCGAAACTTC.